Presented here are 24 T cell receptor beta chains from one specimen sequenced in a study of shared clonotypes between healthy human individuals. Libraries were prepared by immunoSEQ multiplex PCR; TCRdb keeps only in-frame clonotypes and omits some of them. The sample shows approximately 600,000 clones, approximately 96% of them seen only once. Naive CD8 cells lacked CD45RO and underwent positive selection for CCR7, leaving out terminally differentiated effector memory CD45RA+ cells. Input material: naive CD8+ T cells sorted from blood. The source of these receptors is a woman aged 30 to 39 in good health.

For the CDR3, the DNA is TGTGTCAGAACCGGACCCGTCTGGACGGTGGTGGGGGAGTACACAGATACGCAGTATTTT. It yields the protein CVRTGPVWTVVGEYTDTQYF. The genes are TRBV7-5 and TRBJ2-3. TRBV7-5 is reported as a pseudogene. The CDR3 totals 20 residues.

The chain carries TRBV28 and TRBJ1-2; 9 bases agree with TRBD1. In germline, CDR1 is MDHEN, CDR2 SYDVKM. This CDR3 is 16 amino acids long. The ends lost 5 bases at V and 7 bases at J; junction bases unmatched: 14. Here the CDR3 DNA reads TGTGCCAGCAGTCCCGGGGCGGGGGACAGGGTCGCTGGCTACACCTTC. It codes for CASSPGAGDRVAGYTF.

The CDR3 loop reads CASSGSGSYEQYF. For the CDR3, the DNA is TGCGCCAGCAGTGGGTCAGGATCCTACGAGCAGTACTTC. The chain combines TRBV10-1 with TRBJ2-7; D is uncertain. V lost 4 bases, J lost 1 base, and 8 bases lay in between. This CDR3 comprises 13 residues. The germline V gene has CDR1 WNHNN and CDR2 SYGVQD (reference sequence).

The DNA for the CDR3 is TGTGCCAGCAGCCCTTTTGCAACTAATGAAAAACTGTTTTTT. Amino acids: CASSPFATNEKLFF. The chain carries TRBV14 and TRBJ1-4; D gene ambiguous. This CDR3 contains 14 residues. V lost 4 bases, J lost 0 bases, and 6 bases lay in between. Per germline, CDR1 SGHDN and CDR2 FVKESK. Based on the CDR3 plus reference TRBV14 and TRBJ1-4, the full variable domain is EAGVTQFPSHSVIEKGQTVTLRCDPISGHDNLYWYRRVMGKEIKFLLHFVKESKQDESGMPNNRFLAERTGGTYSTLKVQPAELEDSGVYFCASSPFATNEKLFFGSGTQLSVL.

CDR3 protein: CAISDQGLAGIPSINEQFF. The CDR3 DNA reads TGTGCCATCAGTGACCAAGGACTAGCGGGAATACCTTCAATCAATGAGCAGTTCTTC. J is TRBJ2-1 and V is TRBV10-3; 12 bases are a match to TRBD2. The CDR3 is made up of 19 amino acids. Germline loops: CDR1 ENHRY, CDR2 SYGVKD. The ends lost 3 bases at V and 6 bases at J; junction bases unmatched: 15.

This clone was counted a few times. The J gene is TRBJ2-7, the V gene TRBV7-9; possibly TRBD2 for D (5 bases). This CDR3 region has 10 residues. Germline-derived CDR1 and CDR2 are SEHNR and FQNEAQ (reference sequence). Trimming pared 8 bases from V and 5 bases from J, leaving 7 bases between. DNA of the CDR3: TGTGCCAGCGCGGGTCACGAGCAGTACTTC. Translation: CASAGHEQYF.

The chain combines TRBV10-1 with TRBJ2-1; 13 bases match TRBD2. This CDR3 comprises 17 residues. The germline CDR1 and CDR2 sequences are WNHNN and SYGVQD (reference sequence). Losses at the gene ends were 2 bases for V and 4 bases for J; bases not matched to a gene: 5. CDR3 protein: CASSETSGRELYNEQFF. Here the CDR3 DNA reads TGCGCCAGCAGTGAGACTAGCGGGAGGGAATTATACAATGAGCAGTTCTTC.

The chain links TRBV5-1 to TRBJ2-7; 7 positions match TRBD1. V lost 5 bases and J lost 7; bases outside the gene matches: 6. The CDR3 extends over 12 amino acids. Germline CDR1 SGHRS, CDR2 YFSETQ. The CDR3 reads CASSYTGDEQYF. The DNA of the CDR3 is TGCGCCAGCAGTTATACAGGGGATGAGCAGTACTTC.

Only one count was recorded for this clone. V usage is TRBV5-5 and J usage is TRBJ2-7, with D unclear. The CDR3 contains 13 residues. The V and J ends lost 3 bases and 2 bases respectively, with 9 bases between them. Germline CDR1 SGHKS, CDR2 YYEKEE (reference sequence). CDR3 in DNA: TGTGCCAGCAGCTCAAGCAGTACCTACGAGCAGTACTTC. It encodes CASSSSSTYEQYF. Based on the CDR3 plus reference TRBV5-5 and TRBJ2-7, the full variable domain is DAGVTQSPTHLIKTRGQQVTLRCSPISGHKSVSWYQQVLGQGPQFIFQYYEKEERGRGNFPDRFSARQFPNYSSELNVNALLLGDSALYLCASSSSSTYEQYFGPGTRLTVT.

The CDR3 sequence: CASKSSGGRGYEQYF. CDR3 nucleotide sequence: TGCGCCAGCAAGAGCAGTGGCGGGAGAGGTTACGAGCAGTACTTC. The rearrangement joins TRBV4-1 to TRBJ2-5; TRBD2 aligns across 7 bases. Near its end, the DNA agrees better with TRBJ2-7, so the J call may be wrong. The V gene's germline CDR1 is MGHRA and CDR2 YSYEKL. This CDR3 contains 15 residues.

The chain recombines TRBV7-2 with TRBJ2-5; 8 positions agree with TRBD2. This CDR3 spans 16 amino acids. V gave up 2 bases and J gave up 5 bases; unmatched junction bases: 10. Germline V gene data show CDR1 as SGHTA and CDR2 as FQGNSA. This chain's CDR3 is CASSLKTSGLGETQYF. The DNA for the CDR3 is TGTGCCAGCAGCTTAAAAACTAGCGGCTTAGGTGAGACCCAGTACTTC.

Here the CDR3 reads CASSIYEGSYNEQFF. The CDR3 DNA is TGTGCCAGTAGTATTTACGAGGGCTCCTACAATGAGCAGTTCTTC. This chain uses TRBV19 with TRBJ2-1; possible D gene TRBD2, 5 bases. The CDR3 has 15 amino acids. Germline V gene data show CDR1 as LNHDA and CDR2 as SQIVND (reference sequence). V shed 3 bases and J shed 0 bases, with 9 bases lying between them. The entire variable domain, with the rest obtained from reference TRBV19 and TRBJ2-1, is as follows: DGGITQSPKYLFRKEGQNVTLSCEQNLNHDAMYWYRQDPGQGLRLIYYSQIVNDFQKGDIAEGYSVSREKKESFPLTVTSAQKNPTAFYLCASSIYEGSYNEQFFGPGTRLTVL.

The chain combines TRBV10-1 with TRBJ2-1; D unresolved. The CDR3 length is 12 residues. CDR1 and CDR2 (germline): WNHNN, SYGVQD (reference sequence). V was cut by 3 bases and J by 6 bases, with 6 bases left in between. The CDR3 loop reads CASSDPSNEQFF. The CDR3, as DNA: TGCGCCAGCAGTGACCCCTCCAATGAGCAGTTCTTC.

This clone was recorded once. The chain recombines TRBV4-1 with TRBJ2-2, with unresolved D. Trimming cost V 0 bases and J 5 bases, with 13 bases left between them. The CDR3 extends over 16 amino acids. Germline CDR1 and CDR2: MGHRA and YSYEKL. CDR3 region: CASSQDWSQRTGELFF. The CDR3 nucleotides read TGCGCCAGCAGCCAAGATTGGAGTCAGCGAACCGGGGAGCTGTTTTTT.

The gene calls are TRBV10-3 and TRBJ2-5; 14 bases align to TRBD2. The V segment lost 5 bases and the J segment 5 bases; nucleotides outside the gene matches: 7. The CDR3 spans 16 residues. Germline V gene lookup returns CDR1 ENHRY and CDR2 SYGVKD. The CDR3 DNA sequence: TGTGCCATCAGTCCCGGGACTAGCGGGAGTTGGGAGACCCAGTACTTC. Its protein is CAISPGTSGSWETQYF.

Turning to this clone: Additional DNA sequences in this sample encode the identical CDR3. J is TRBJ2-7 and V is TRBV27, with 8 bases aligning to TRBD2. Per germline, CDR1 MNHEY and CDR2 SMNVEV (reference sequence). The CDR3 loop spans 14 amino acids. The V and J ends lost 3 bases and 2 bases, in that order; junction bases with no gene match: 3. The CDR3 region is CASSLRGRTYEQYF. As DNA, the CDR3 is TGTGCCAGCAGTTTGCGCGGGAGGACCTACGAGCAGTACTTC.

The chain links TRBV4-1 to TRBJ2-4; 13 bases fit TRBD2. The CDR3 runs 16 residues. Germline-derived CDR1 and CDR2 are MGHRA and YSYEKL. J gave up 4 bases and V 4 bases, and 4 bases lay outside the gene matches. The CDR3 nucleotides read TGCGCCAGCAGCCTACTAGCGGGAGGGCCAAAAAACATTCAGTACTTC. It codes for CASSLLAGGPKNIQYF.

This chain uses TRBV2 with TRBJ2-1; D is undetermined. CDR1 and CDR2 from the germline V gene are SNHLY and FYNNEI. Deletions cut 3 bases from V and 10 bases from J, with 10 bases between. The CDR3 extends over 12 amino acids. The CDR3 DNA follows: TGTGCCAGCAGTGAGATCCTCGGAGAGCAGTTCTTC. Translated: CASSEILGEQFF. The full variable domain, rest sourced from reference TRBV2 and TRBJ2-1, is EPEVTQTPSHQVTQMGQEVILRCVPISNHLYFYWYRQILGQKVEFLVSFYNNEISEKSEIFDDQFSVERPDGSNFTLKIRSTKLEDSAMYFCASSEILGEQFFGPGTRLTVL.

Notes on this clone: Other DNA sequences in this sample translate to the same CDR3. The rearrangement joins TRBV7-9 to TRBJ1-5; TRBD1 matches at 8 bases. Trimming removed 1 base from V and 0 bases from J; junction bases left unmatched: 2. Per the germline V gene, CDR1 is SEHNR and CDR2 is FQNEAQ (reference sequence). CDR3 length: 16 amino acids. The CDR3 DNA reads as TGTGCCAGCAGCTTAGTCGGGACAGGTAGCAATCAGCCCCAGCATTTT. Translated, it gives CASSLVGTGSNQPQHF.

V gene TRBV7-2 combines with J gene TRBJ2-7, with 7 bases identical to TRBD1. Germline V gene lookup returns CDR1 SGHTA and CDR2 FQGNSA. The J segment lost 3 bases and the V segment lost 5 bases, leaving 10 bases of the junction unmatched. There are 15 residues in the CDR3. The CDR3 protein is CASSPRDSPSYEQYF. CDR3 sequence (DNA): TGTGCCAGCAGCCCACGGGACAGCCCCAGCTACGAGCAGTACTTC.

The chain joins TRBV7-9 to TRBJ2-7, with 7 bases aligning to TRBD1. This CDR3 region has 14 residues. The germline V gene encodes CDR1 SEHNR and CDR2 FQNEAQ (reference sequence). V shed 3 bases and J 5 bases; nucleotides not matched to a gene: 7. CDR3 coding DNA: TGTGCCAGCAGCTTGGAGCAGGGGGACCACGAGCAGTACTTC. Its translation is CASSLEQGDHEQYF.

This CDR3 reads CASSFGTGGTYEQYF. Written as DNA, the CDR3 is TGTGCCAGCAGTTTTGGGACAGGGGGAACCTACGAGCAGTACTTC. V and J are TRBV27 and TRBJ2-7; TRBD1 aligns across 11 bases. V lost 3 bases to trimming and J lost 2 bases; unmatched junction nucleotides: 3. Germline CDR1 reads MNHEY; CDR2 reads SMNVEV (reference sequence). This CDR3 comprises 15 residues.

This chain links TRBV4-1 with TRBJ2-1, with D maybe TRBD2 (6 bases). CDR1 MGHRA and CDR2 YSYEKL come from the germline V gene. The CDR3 extends over 14 amino acids. The germline V and J ends were trimmed by 0 bases and 5 bases, with 8 bases remaining between them. The CDR3: CASSQESGDNEQFF. The DNA of the CDR3 is TGCGCCAGCAGCCAAGAGTCGGGAGACAATGAGCAGTTCTTC.

CDR3 sequence reads: CASSSGTGDEQYF. Here the CDR3 DNA reads TGTGCCAGCAGTTCCGGGACAGGGGACGAGCAGTACTTC. This chain connects TRBV6-5 to TRBJ2-7; 10 bases agree with TRBD1. Germline V gene lookup returns CDR1 MNHEY and CDR2 SVGAGI. This CDR3 is 13 amino acids long. The junction had 2 bases not matched to a gene; V was cut back by 4 bases and J by 5 bases.